The T cell receptor beta chain under discussion was sequenced for a study of T-cell memory formation after mild COVID-19. Whole-study findings and limits: While clones contracting from day 15 to 85 were balanced between CD4 and CD8, later expanders leaned CD4+.

This clonotype was detected ten times or more. What it recognizes is unknown. V was trimmed by 5 bases and J by 2 bases, leaving 18 bases between them. The germline V gene encodes CDR1 MGHRA and CDR2 YSYEKL. This CDR3 region has 16 residues. TCRalpha and TCRbeta libraries used 5'RACE with constant-segment primers and UMIs. TCRdb redid the calling of the 5' RACE reads with MiXCR, one entry per CDR3 protein. Of about 350,000 distinct CDR3 sequences detected, around 15% appear once; the ten largest clones hold about 24%. The rearrangement joins TRBV4-1 to TRBJ2-5; D is undetermined. The clonotype was recovered from a man younger than 35 who had mild COVID-19 (a few samples of this study predate the infection). Cell type and time point are not known. Sequenced input: PBMCs or a T cell subset sorted from them (not recorded which). CDR3 in DNA: TGCGCCAGCAGCTTCGAACCGACCGACGCACAAGAGACCCAGTACTTC. It yields the protein CASSFEPTDAQETQYF.